The clone carrying this T cell receptor (beta chain) counts as medium-sized (0.01 to 0.1%). Its antigen remains unknown. The ends were cut back, 1 base at V and 5 bases at J, with 11 bases in the middle. Germline V CDR1 and CDR2: SGHTA, FQGNSA. The CDR3 contains 14 residues. At the Johns Hopkins FTIC core, DNA taken from cultured CD4+ T cells was sequenced by way of the Oncomine TCR Beta short-read assay. MiXCR was run by TCRdb on the PCR reads, yielding one entry per CDR3 protein. This sample has about 11,000 distinct CDR3 sequences; 32% occur once, and the top ten carry around a sixth. This entry is derived from a study of vaccination and CD4 T cells after COVID-19. Sample treatment: approximately nine-day PBMC culture with coronavirus spike peptide pools or control peptides (ViraFEST assay).

This material consisted of CD4+ T cells from blood, cultured in vitro, taken after SARS-CoV-2 vaccination. The clonotype originates from a human donor who had recovered from COVID-19. The V gene is TRBV7-2, the J gene TRBJ2-5, with D hard to call. CDR3 sequence (DNA): TGTGCCAGCAGCTTAGGTCCCAGGATGGAGACCCAGTACTTC. It translates to CASSLGPRMETQYF.